These T cell receptor beta chains were read from a single sample in a study of blood T cell repertoires in COVID-19. Profiled with immunoSEQ multiplex PCR; TCRdb holds only in-frame clones, not every one. The sample lists under 150,000 clones; approximately 84% were seen once. The sample taken for sequencing was peripheral blood. The origin of the receptors is an elderly woman with acute or convalescent COVID-19. Both conserved end residues are part of each CDR3. D genes are given only for firm matches. Rows may omit the clone size; those that give it use once, few, many or a size class.

d_call: NA; clone_size: NA; j_call: TRBJ1-1; v_call: TRBV29-1; cdr3_nt: TGCAGCGTTGTGCAGACAGGATTTGAAGCTTTCTTT; cdr3_aa: CSVVQTGFEAFF
d_call: NA; clone_size: few; j_call: TRBJ2-3; v_call: TRBV29-1; cdr3_nt: TGCAGCGTTGAGGAGGGGTGGAGCACAGATACGCAGTATTTT; cdr3_aa: CSVEEGWSTDTQYF
d_call: TRBD1; clone_size: NA; j_call: TRBJ2-2; v_call: TRBV5-4; cdr3_nt: TGTGCCAGCAGCACGTGGACAGGGCGCACCGGGGAGCTGTTTTTT; cdr3_aa: CASSTWTGRTGELFF
d_call: TRBD1; clone_size: few; j_call: TRBJ1-2; v_call: TRBV30; cdr3_nt: TGTGCCTGGAGTCGGCAGGGGGCGTCGGATGGCTACACCTTC; cdr3_aa: CAWSRQGASDGYTF
d_call: TRBD1; clone_size: NA; j_call: TRBJ1-1; v_call: TRBV30; cdr3_nt: TGTGCCTCCGCCGGGGACAGGGGAAAAGCTTTCTTT; cdr3_aa: CASAGDRGKAFF
d_call: NA; clone_size: NA; j_call: TRBJ1-2; v_call: TRBV7-9; cdr3_nt: TGTGCCAGCAGCAGGCGGTCGTATGGCTACACCTTC; cdr3_aa: CASSRRSYGYTF
d_call: NA; clone_size: NA; j_call: TRBJ1-1; v_call: TRBV6-6; cdr3_nt: TGTGCCAGCAGAGCGGGACTCAAGAACACTGAAGCTTTCTTT; cdr3_aa: CASRAGLKNTEAFF
d_call: TRBD2; clone_size: NA; j_call: TRBJ2-3; v_call: TRBV5-6; cdr3_nt: TGTGCCAGCAGCCGCGGGGGGATTAGCACAGATACGCAGTATTTT; cdr3_aa: CASSRGGISTDTQYF
d_call: TRBD1; clone_size: NA; j_call: TRBJ1-2; v_call: TRBV27; cdr3_nt: TGTGCCAGCAGTGGACAGGCTTTTTCTAACTATGGCTACACCTTC; cdr3_aa: CASSGQAFSNYGYTF
d_call: NA; clone_size: few; j_call: TRBJ1-1; v_call: TRBV6-1; cdr3_nt: TGTGCCAGCAGTGAGGCTCAGGGCGCGGAAGCTTTCTTT; cdr3_aa: CASSEAQGAEAFF
d_call: NA; clone_size: NA; j_call: TRBJ1-2; v_call: TRBV6-5; cdr3_nt: TGTGCCAGCACCTCAGGCAGTAGCTATGGCTACACCTTC; cdr3_aa: CASTSGSSYGYTF
d_call: TRBD1; clone_size: NA; j_call: TRBJ2-5; v_call: TRBV18; cdr3_nt: TGTGCCAGCTCGAGGGGGCACGGTGAGACCCAGTACTTC; cdr3_aa: CASSRGHGETQYF
d_call: TRBD1; clone_size: NA; j_call: TRBJ1-1; v_call: TRBV19; cdr3_nt: TGTGCCAGTAGTATGGGGAGGGACAGGGACTGGAACACTGAAGCTTTCTTT; cdr3_aa: CASSMGRDRDWNTEAFF
d_call: NA; clone_size: NA; j_call: TRBJ1-5; v_call: TRBV19; cdr3_nt: TGTGCCAGTATAGGGAGTCTGCTTAGCAATCAGCCCCAGCATTTT; cdr3_aa: CASIGSLLSNQPQHF
d_call: TRBD1; clone_size: many; j_call: TRBJ2-7; v_call: TRBV14; cdr3_nt: TGTGCCAGCAGCCAAAGGAGCACAGGGGGCTACGAGCAGTACTTC; cdr3_aa: CASSQRSTGGYEQYF
d_call: TRBD2; clone_size: once; j_call: TRBJ2-7; v_call: TRBV13; cdr3_nt: TGTGCCAGCAGCTCCCTTAGTAGCGCGGGAGCCTACGAGCAGTACTTC; cdr3_aa: CASSSLSSAGAYEQYF
d_call: TRBD2; clone_size: NA; j_call: TRBJ2-1; v_call: TRBV7-2; cdr3_nt: TGTGCCAGCAGCTTTACTAGCGGGAGTCGGGGCCATGAGCAGTTCTTC; cdr3_aa: CASSFTSGSRGHEQFF
d_call: TRBD2; clone_size: NA; j_call: TRBJ2-2; v_call: TRBV11-2; cdr3_nt: TGTGCCAGCAGCTTAATGGGGAGCGGGGACGGGGAGCTGTTTTTT; cdr3_aa: CASSLMGSGDGELFF
d_call: NA; clone_size: NA; j_call: TRBJ2-2; v_call: TRBV2; cdr3_nt: TGTGCCAGCAGTTTCTACAGGGTCGGGGTCACCGGGGAGCTGTTTTTT; cdr3_aa: CASSFYRVGVTGELFF
d_call: NA; clone_size: NA; j_call: TRBJ1-2; v_call: TRBV12-3/TRBV12-4; cdr3_nt: TGTGCCAGCGGATTAGACAGCTATGGCTACACCTTC; cdr3_aa: CASGLDSYGYTF
d_call: TRBD1; clone_size: once; j_call: TRBJ1-5; v_call: TRBV19; cdr3_nt: TGTGCCAGTAGGGTGGACAGGGGAAGCAATCAGCCCCAGCATTTT; cdr3_aa: CASRVDRGSNQPQHF
d_call: NA; clone_size: NA; j_call: TRBJ2-7; v_call: TRBV7-2; cdr3_nt: TGTGCCAGCAGCTTAGCGTCGGGGTCCACCTACGAGCAGTACTTC; cdr3_aa: CASSLASGSTYEQYF
d_call: NA; clone_size: NA; j_call: TRBJ1-1; v_call: TRBV24-1; cdr3_nt: TGTGCCACCAGTGATTCTAGGGGGGGCACTGAAGCTTTCTTT; cdr3_aa: CATSDSRGGTEAFF
d_call: NA; clone_size: NA; j_call: TRBJ1-1; v_call: TRBV30; cdr3_nt: TGTGCCTGGAGAGCAGGGTGGTACGACACTGAAGCTTTCTTT; cdr3_aa: CAWRAGWYDTEAFF
d_call: TRBD1; clone_size: NA; j_call: TRBJ2-2; v_call: TRBV5-1; cdr3_nt: TGCGCCAGCAGCTTGGGACAGGGGGCTACCGGGGAGCTGTTTTTT; cdr3_aa: CASSLGQGATGELFF
d_call: TRBD2; clone_size: NA; j_call: TRBJ2-1; v_call: TRBV18; cdr3_nt: TGTGCCAGCTCACCACCTGCTCTAGCGGGAGAAGGTAATAGTGAGCAGTTCTTC; cdr3_aa: CASSPPALAGEGNSEQFF
d_call: TRBD1; clone_size: few; j_call: TRBJ1-6; v_call: TRBV7-2; cdr3_nt: TGTGCCAGCAGCGCTATAAACAGGGGCCTAAGTTCACCCCTCCACTTT; cdr3_aa: CASSAINRGLSSPLHF
d_call: NA; clone_size: NA; j_call: TRBJ1-5; v_call: TRBV30; cdr3_nt: TGTGCCTGGAGTGCCGCCAGGGTGAGCAATCAGCCCCAGCATTTT; cdr3_aa: CAWSAARVSNQPQHF
d_call: TRBD1; clone_size: NA; j_call: TRBJ2-6; v_call: TRBV29-1; cdr3_nt: TGCAGCGCCACGGGACAGGGTGGCTCTGGGGCCAACGTCCTGACTTTC; cdr3_aa: CSATGQGGSGANVLTF
d_call: NA; clone_size: NA; j_call: TRBJ1-1; v_call: TRBV7-6; cdr3_nt: TGTGCCAGCAGCTTAGTCGAGGGAGTGAACACTGAAGCTTTCTTT; cdr3_aa: CASSLVEGVNTEAFF
d_call: TRBD1; clone_size: NA; j_call: TRBJ1-2; v_call: TRBV27; cdr3_nt: TGTGCCAGCAGTCCAGGTCAGGGGGCTGACTACACCTTC; cdr3_aa: CASSPGQGADYTF
d_call: TRBD2; clone_size: NA; j_call: TRBJ2-2; v_call: TRBV7-2; cdr3_nt: TGTGCCAGCAGCTCCCGGGGGGGTCGAGACGGGGAGCTGTTTTTT; cdr3_aa: CASSSRGGRDGELFF
d_call: NA; clone_size: NA; j_call: TRBJ2-2; v_call: TRBV9; cdr3_nt: TGTGCCAGCTCCCGATCCTTAGTGAACACCGGGGAGCTGTTTTTT; cdr3_aa: CASSRSLVNTGELFF
d_call: TRBD1; clone_size: NA; j_call: TRBJ2-1; v_call: TRBV5-1; cdr3_nt: TGCGCCAGCAGCTTGTCAAACAGGGGGCTCGTTGAGCAGTTCTTC; cdr3_aa: CASSLSNRGLVEQFF
d_call: NA; clone_size: few; j_call: TRBJ2-3; v_call: TRBV2; cdr3_nt: TGTGCCAGCGGCGGGGTAGGCACAGATACGCAGTATTTT; cdr3_aa: CASGGVGTDTQYF
d_call: TRBD1; clone_size: NA; j_call: TRBJ1-3; v_call: TRBV2; cdr3_nt: TGTGCCAGCACCCTTGGACAGGGCTCTGGAAACACCATATATTTT; cdr3_aa: CASTLGQGSGNTIYF
d_call: TRBD1; clone_size: NA; j_call: TRBJ1-4; v_call: TRBV19; cdr3_nt: TGTGCCAGAACCGGGGGACAGGGGAATACTACTAATGAAAAACTGTTTTTT; cdr3_aa: CARTGGQGNTTNEKLFF
d_call: NA; clone_size: NA; j_call: TRBJ2-6; v_call: TRBV27; cdr3_nt: TGTGCCAGCAGTTTATTAGTTTCTTCTGGGGCCAACGTCCTGACTTTC; cdr3_aa: CASSLLVSSGANVLTF
d_call: TRBD1; clone_size: NA; j_call: TRBJ2-7; v_call: TRBV3-1/TRBV3-2; cdr3_nt: TGTGCCAGCAGCCCCCGGACAGGAGGCTACGAGCAGTACTTC; cdr3_aa: CASSPRTGGYEQYF
d_call: NA; clone_size: NA; j_call: TRBJ2-7; v_call: TRBV11-2; cdr3_nt: TGTGCCAGCAGCGGGACGGTGGGCAGGGGTCCCTACGAGCAGTACTTC; cdr3_aa: CASSGTVGRGPYEQYF
d_call: NA; clone_size: once; j_call: TRBJ2-5; v_call: TRBV7-2; cdr3_nt: TGTGCCAGCAGCTTAGGAGGGCGGTACGAAGAGACCCAGTACTTC; cdr3_aa: CASSLGGRYEETQYF
d_call: NA; clone_size: NA; j_call: TRBJ1-1; v_call: TRBV6-5; cdr3_nt: TGTGCCAGCAGTTCTAGTAGGCGGAGGAACACTGAAGCTTTCTTT; cdr3_aa: CASSSSRRRNTEAFF
d_call: TRBD1; clone_size: once; j_call: TRBJ1-1; v_call: TRBV7-2; cdr3_nt: TGTGCCAGCAGCCAAGGGACAGGGCGGACTGAAGCTTTCTTT; cdr3_aa: CASSQGTGRTEAFF
d_call: TRBD1; clone_size: NA; j_call: TRBJ2-7; v_call: TRBV7-6; cdr3_nt: TGTGCCAGCAGCTTAGCCCGGACAGGGGGCTATGAGCAGTACTTC; cdr3_aa: CASSLARTGGYEQYF
d_call: NA; clone_size: NA; j_call: TRBJ1-1; v_call: TRBV29-1; cdr3_nt: TGCAGCGTTCCCCGGGACACAAACACTGAAGCTTTCTTT; cdr3_aa: CSVPRDTNTEAFF
d_call: TRBD1; clone_size: NA; j_call: TRBJ1-2; v_call: TRBV11-2; cdr3_nt: TGTGCCAGCAGCTTTCCCCGACAGGGCTATGGCTACACCTTC; cdr3_aa: CASSFPRQGYGYTF
d_call: NA; clone_size: once; j_call: TRBJ2-7; v_call: TRBV6-5; cdr3_nt: TGTGCCAGCACCCAGGCCGGGGGGCGAAACGAGCAGTACTTC; cdr3_aa: CASTQAGGRNEQYF
d_call: TRBD1; clone_size: NA; j_call: TRBJ1-1; v_call: TRBV4-3; cdr3_nt: TGCGCCAGCAGCCCCTCAGGGGGATCGCTGAACACTGAAGCTTTCTTT; cdr3_aa: CASSPSGGSLNTEAFF
d_call: NA; clone_size: NA; j_call: TRBJ2-7; v_call: TRBV7-6; cdr3_nt: TGTGCCAGCAGCCCCAGACTAGAGGCGGATTACGAGCAGTACTTC; cdr3_aa: CASSPRLEADYEQYF
d_call: TRBD1; clone_size: NA; j_call: TRBJ1-6; v_call: TRBV6-1; cdr3_nt: TGTGCCAGCAGTGAAATCGACAGGGCAAATTCACCCCTCCACTTT; cdr3_aa: CASSEIDRANSPLHF
d_call: NA; clone_size: NA; j_call: TRBJ2-7; v_call: TRBV7-2; cdr3_nt: TGTGCCAGCAGCCCCAGGGGATCTCCCCCCTCTCTGTACGAGCAGTACTTC; cdr3_aa: CASSPRGSPPSLYEQYF
d_call: TRBD2; clone_size: NA; j_call: TRBJ2-1; v_call: TRBV14; cdr3_nt: TGTGCCAGCAGTGGACTAGCGGGAGTCGAGCAGTTCTTC; cdr3_aa: CASSGLAGVEQFF
d_call: NA; clone_size: NA; j_call: TRBJ2-7; v_call: TRBV7-9; cdr3_nt: TGTGCCAGCAGCGATCCGCGGGGCGGCTACGAGCAGTACTTC; cdr3_aa: CASSDPRGGYEQYF
d_call: TRBD2; clone_size: NA; j_call: TRBJ2-1; v_call: TRBV7-9; cdr3_nt: TGTGCCAGCAGCTTAGGTACTAGCGGGACTATTTACAATGAGCAGTTCTTC; cdr3_aa: CASSLGTSGTIYNEQFF
d_call: NA; clone_size: NA; j_call: TRBJ1-1; v_call: TRBV15; cdr3_nt: TGTGCCACCAGCAGGACTGACAGGTCCACTGAAGCTTTCTTT; cdr3_aa: CATSRTDRSTEAFF
d_call: TRBD2; clone_size: NA; j_call: TRBJ2-7; v_call: TRBV18; cdr3_nt: TGTGCCAGCTCACCACTCCCACTAGCGGGGGGGGACTCCTACGAGCAGTACTTC; cdr3_aa: CASSPLPLAGGDSYEQYF
d_call: NA; clone_size: NA; j_call: TRBJ1-2; v_call: TRBV4-2; cdr3_nt: TGTGCCAGCAGCCAAGAGTGGTCAGGGAGGGATGGCTACACCTTC; cdr3_aa: CASSQEWSGRDGYTF